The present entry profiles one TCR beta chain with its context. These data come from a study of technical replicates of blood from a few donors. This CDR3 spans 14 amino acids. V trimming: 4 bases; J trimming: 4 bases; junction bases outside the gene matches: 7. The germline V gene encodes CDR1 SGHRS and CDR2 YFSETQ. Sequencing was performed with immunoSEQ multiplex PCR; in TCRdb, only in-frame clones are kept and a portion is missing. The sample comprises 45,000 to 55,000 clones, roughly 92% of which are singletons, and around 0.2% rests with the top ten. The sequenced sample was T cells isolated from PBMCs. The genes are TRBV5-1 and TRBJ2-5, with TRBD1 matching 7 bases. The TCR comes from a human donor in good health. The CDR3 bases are TGCGCCAGCAGCGCAAGACAGGGAACAGAGACCCAGTACTTC. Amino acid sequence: CASSARQGTETQYF.